This TCR beta chain came from a study of graft-versus-host responses after intestinal transplantation. Across the study: Transplants were multivisceral, liver-intestinal, or isolated intestinal.

To note about this clone: What it binds is not known.

Assay used: immunoSEQ multiplex PCR; TCRdb lists only in-frame clones, some missing. The table lists about 100,000 clones, roughly 84% of them singletons. The germline V gene encodes CDR1 SGHNT and CDR2 YENEEA. The junction had 7 bases not matched to a gene; V was cut back by 4 bases and J by 7 bases. CDR3 length: 17 amino acids. The TCR comes from a human donor who was the organ donor for an intestinal transplant. The sample was unstimulated CD4+ T cells sorted from spleen or lymph node cells, taken before transplant. V gene TRBV11-3 combines with J gene TRBJ2-1; TRBD2 matches at 16 bases. The CDR3 reads CASSYGTSGGARNEQFF. The CDR3 nucleotides are TGTGCCAGCAGCTACGGGACTAGCGGGGGGGCTAGGAATGAGCAGTTCTTC.